These 5 T cell receptor beta chains came from one sample sequenced in a study of OX40 agonist ivuxolimab in advanced cancers. Library method: the immunoSEQ multiplex PCR assay. TCRdb carries this immuneACCESS record with in-frame sequences only. Its versions omit some clonotypes, under half of them owing to an unresolved V gene in the studies checked, with the rest unexplained. The sample includes over 15,000 clones, with roughly 71% observed a single time. 9.5% to 15% of the sample goes to the ten largest clones. The source material was CD4+ or CD8+ T cells sorted from blood, sampled in a trial of the OX40 agonist ivuxolimab. Receptors originate from an adult with an advanced solid tumor such as melanoma, head and neck, liver or kidney cancer.

The V call is TRBV30, the J call TRBJ2-5; D may be TRBD2 (5 bases). Germline V CDR1 and CDR2: GTSNPN, SVGIG (reference sequence). V lost 0 bases, J lost 4 bases, and 9 bases lay in between. The CDR3 runs 13 residues. As DNA, the CDR3 is TGTGCCTGGAGTGTGAGGGAAGGAGAGACCCAGTACTTC. Translation: CAWSVREGETQYF.

This clone was seen just once. J is TRBJ2-7 and V is TRBV4-3; possible D gene TRBD1, 5 bases. The CDR3 covers 15 residues. Germline values: CDR1 LGHNA, CDR2 YSLEER. V was pared by 1 base and J by 5 bases, with 15 bases between. The CDR3, as DNA: TGCGCCAGCAGCCAAGGCGTCCTATGGGGCGACGAGCAGTACTTC. Translating gives CASSQGVLWGDEQYF.

This clone turned up a few times. The genes are TRBV9 and TRBJ1-5, with D uncertain. The CDR3 runs 13 residues. Trimming cost V 1 base and J 6 bases, with 8 bases left between them. Germline CDR1 reads SGDLS; CDR2 reads YYNGEE. CDR3 loop: CASSVSPGQPQHF. The CDR3 DNA sequence: TGTGCCAGCAGCGTAAGCCCGGGTCAGCCCCAGCATTTT.

The chain employs TRBV7-9 and TRBJ1-1; D is uncertain. This CDR3 contains 14 residues. Between the trimmed V and J ends, which lost 1 base and 0 bases, there was a span of 6 bases. Germline-derived CDR1 and CDR2 are SEHNR and FQNEAQ (reference sequence). The CDR3 region is CASSLGSLNTEAFF. The CDR3 DNA reads as TGTGCCAGCAGCTTAGGGAGCTTGAACACTGAAGCTTTCTTT.

The chain carries TRBV13 and TRBJ2-1, with D maybe TRBD2 (5 bases). The germline V gene encodes CDR1 PRHDT and CDR2 FYEKMQ (reference sequence). Trimming cost V 1 base and J 1 base, with 14 bases left between them. The CDR3 runs 17 residues. CDR3 sequence reads: CASSLEFEEESYNEQFF. CDR3 nucleotide sequence: TGTGCCAGCAGCTTAGAGTTTGAGGAGGAATCCTACAATGAGCAGTTCTTC.